The next 10 T cell receptor beta chains were all read from a single sample in a study of T cell changes during pregnancy in multiple sclerosis. The table came from immunoSEQ multiplex PCR; TCRdb's copy has only in-frame clones and leaves some out. The data contain more than 35,000 clones, 85% to 95% of them singletons. The source was CD8+ T cells from peripheral blood mononuclear cells, collected in the third trimester of pregnancy. The receptors were sampled from a female donor with multiple sclerosis, enrolled in a pregnancy study.

This clone came up a few times. This chain links TRBV11-3 with TRBJ2-7, with D perhaps TRBD1 (6 bases). The germline V and J ends were trimmed by 6 bases and 2 bases, with 17 bases remaining between them. The germline V gene encodes CDR1 SGHNT and CDR2 YENEEA. The length of the CDR3 is 15 residues. CDR3 coding DNA: TGTGCCAGCAGGACTACCGGGACATACCCCTACGAGCAGTACTTC. Amino acid sequence: CASRTTGTYPYEQYF.

The rearrangement joins TRBV19 to TRBJ1-1; TRBD1 matches at 9 bases. Germline CDR1 is LNHDA and CDR2 is SQIVND (reference sequence). The CDR3 runs 13 residues. The V gene end was trimmed by 5 bases and the J gene end by 5 bases; junction bases not matched to a gene: 3. CDR3 residues: CASSGDRETEAFF. In nucleotides, the CDR3 is TGTGCCAGTAGTGGGGACAGGGAGACTGAAGCTTTCTTT.

This chain joins TRBV6-5 and TRBJ2-2; 12 nucleotides line up with TRBD1. This CDR3 contains 13 residues. CDR1 is MNHEY and CDR2 is SVGAGI in the germline V gene. V lost 8 bases to trimming and J lost 6 bases; unmatched junction nucleotides: 1. Here the CDR3 DNA reads TGTGCCAGCGGGACAGGGGGCGCCGGGGAGCTGTTTTTT. This sequence encodes CASGTGGAGELFF.

This clone was counted a single time. This chain joins TRBV9 and TRBJ2-1; D gene uncertain. Germline values: CDR1 SGDLS, CDR2 YYNGEE. There are 15 residues in the CDR3. V lost 1 base, J lost 2 bases, and 10 bases lay in between. The CDR3 DNA is TGTGCCAGCAGCGTATTGTCTAGTACCTACAATGAGCAGTTCTTC. Protein sequence: CASSVLSSTYNEQFF.

The V call is TRBV7-8, the J call TRBJ2-7; 8 bases map to TRBD1. The CDR3 runs to 16 residues. J gave up 2 bases and V 1 base, and 7 bases lay outside the gene matches. CDR1 is SGHVS, CDR2 FQNEAQ, per germline. The CDR3 reads CASSLEGDRGTYEQYF. The CDR3 DNA is TGTGCCAGCAGCTTAGAGGGTGACAGGGGAACCTACGAGCAGTACTTC.

The chain carries TRBV30 and TRBJ2-2; 7 positions agree with TRBD2. This CDR3 spans 18 amino acids. V trimming: 8 bases; J trimming: 8 bases; junction bases outside the gene matches: 26. In germline, CDR1 is GTSNPN, CDR2 SVGIG (reference sequence). The DNA of the CDR3 is TGTGCCGCCCCATGGGGCCCCTACCGCGGACTAGTCTCTGGGGAGCTGTTTTTT. Residues: CAAPWGPYRGLVSGELFF. The full variable domain, completed using reference TRBV30 and TRBJ2-2, is SQTIHQWPATLVQPVGSPLSLECTVEGTSNPNLYWYRQAAGRGLQLLFYSVGIGQISSEVPQNLSASRPQDRQFILSSKKLLLSDSGFYLCAAPWGPYRGLVSGELFFGEGSRLTVL.

V and J are TRBV27 and TRBJ1-5; D is possibly TRBD1 (6 bases). The germline V gene has CDR1 MNHEY and CDR2 SMNVEV (reference sequence). The CDR3 runs to 15 residues. Trimming removed 4 bases from V and 3 bases from J, with 13 bases in between. CDR3 sequence reads: CASSSQGQPNQPQHF. The CDR3 coding sequence is TGTGCCAGCAGTTCCCAAGGACAGCCCAATCAGCCCCAGCATTTT.

The chain uses TRBV4-1 and TRBJ2-7; D is uncertain. Germline V lookup: CDR1 MGHRA, CDR2 YSYEKL. V gave up 0 bases and J gave up 5 bases, with 5 bases separating them. The length of the CDR3 is 12 residues. The CDR3 region is CASSQDSDEQYF. As DNA, the CDR3 is TGCGCCAGCAGCCAAGATAGTGACGAGCAGTACTTC.

The rearrangement joins TRBV29-1 to TRBJ2-7, with TRBD1 matching 9 bases. The germline gives CDR1 SQVTM, CDR2 ANQGSEA. The CDR3 has 13 amino acids. The J segment lost 5 bases and the V segment lost 7 bases, leaving 9 bases of the junction unmatched. CDR3 region: CSGKNRTGDEQYF. Here the CDR3 DNA reads TGCAGCGGGAAAAACCGGACAGGGGACGAGCAGTACTTC.

As to this clone: A read error may account for a junction end that differs from germline. This chain joins TRBV7-7 and TRBJ2-3, with 8 nucleotides matching TRBD1. The CDR3 spans 15 residues. From germline, CDR1 is SSHAT and CDR2 FNYEAQ (reference sequence). The CDR3 protein is CASSSDRVNIDTQYF. CDR3 nucleotides: TGTGCTAGCAGCTCGGACAGGGTGAATATAGATACGCAGTATTTT.